The present entry profiles one TCR beta chain with its context. As yet, its antigen is unknown. A multiplex PCR was run with 60 Vbeta primers and 13 Jbeta primers. Method: immunoSEQ multiplex PCR; TCRdb's copy keeps in-frame clones and lacks some. Of approximately 150,000 clones listed, more than 70% are singletons. Germline V gene data show CDR1 as MNHNY and CDR2 as SVGAGI (reference sequence). The V segment lost 4 bases and the J segment 5 bases; nucleotides outside the gene matches: 4. The CDR3 length is 15 residues. This entry belongs to a study of cytomegalovirus exposure and HLA in healthy donors. General study findings and limits: Researchers reported in a later analysis that a missense DCLRE1C variant was tied to TCR beta V- and J-gene trimming. TCR beta sequences reportedly predicted most subjects' HLA-A and HLA-B alleles accurately.

The chain employs TRBV6-6 and TRBJ2-3, with 12 bases fitting TRBD1. The sequenced material came from PBMCs. The origin of this receptor is a male donor in good health and CMV-seronegative. The CDR3 loop reads CASSSGQGAGDTQYF. The CDR3 DNA follows: TGTGCCAGCAGTTCGGGACAGGGGGCCGGAGATACGCAGTATTTT.